One sample yielded the 20 T cell receptor beta chains listed below, sequenced in a study of CD8+ T cells in alopecia areata. Extraction and reverse transcription of RNA yielded cDNA as the sequencing template. Assay used: immunoSEQ multiplex PCR; TCRdb lists only in-frame clones, some missing. This table holds 150,000 to 200,000 clones, 55% found once. The sequencing sample was made of CD4+ T cells sorted from blood. Every receptor here comes from a human donor in good health.

This clone was seen a handful of times. The chain is built from TRBV7-9 and TRBJ2-1; the match to TRBD2 covers 9 bases. V trimming: 4 bases; J trimming: 5 bases; junction bases outside the gene matches: 6. The germline CDR1 and CDR2 sequences are SEHNR and FQNEAQ (reference sequence). This CDR3 region has 15 residues. CDR3 residues: CASSSVAGVHNEQFF. The CDR3 region has the DNA TGTGCCAGCAGCTCAGTAGCGGGGGTACACAATGAGCAGTTCTTC.

V gene TRBV29-1 combines with J gene TRBJ1-6; D is uncertain. V lost 5 bases and J 6 bases, leaving 8 bases between the germline ends. The CDR3 extends over 12 amino acids. Germline V gives CDR1 SQVTM, CDR2 ANQGSEA. CDR3 in amino acids: CSVFGPNSPLHF. DNA of the CDR3: TGCAGCGTTTTTGGCCCTAATTCACCCCTCCACTTT.

The V gene is TRBV6-6, the J gene TRBJ2-5; 7 positions match TRBD1. J gave up 2 bases and V 6 bases, and 9 bases lay outside the gene matches. This CDR3 contains 15 residues. Looked up from germline, CDR1 is MNHNY and CDR2 is SVGAGI (reference sequence). The CDR3, as DNA: TGTGCCAGCAGGTTTAGACAGGGCGAACAAGAGACCCAGTACTTC. It is translated as CASRFRQGEQETQYF.

The gene calls are TRBV30 and TRBJ1-2; D not certain. The CDR3 covers 14 residues. CDR1 and CDR2 (germline): GTSNPN, SVGIG (reference sequence). Trimming took off 1 base at V and 1 base at J, with 10 bases between the two ends. The chain's CDR3 is CAWSAGRLNYGYTF. The CDR3 DNA sequence: TGTGCCTGGAGTGCGGGTAGACTTAACTATGGCTACACCTTC.

This chain links TRBV29-1 with TRBJ2-5, with TRBD2 as a possible D gene (6 bases). CDR1 and CDR2 from the germline V gene are SQVTM and ANQGSEA. The CDR3 is 14 residues long. With 4 bases removed from V and 1 base from J, the gap between germline ends came to 13 bases. This chain's CDR3 is CSVVRGGLQETQYF. CDR3 coding DNA: TGCAGCGTTGTGAGGGGAGGCCTCCAAGAGACCCAGTACTTC.

The rearrangement links TRBV7-8 to TRBJ2-1; TRBD2 matches 7 bases. The V gene's germline CDR1 is SGHVS and CDR2 FQNEAQ. Trimming cost V 1 base and J 8 bases; bases outside gene matches: 11. The CDR3 extends over 16 amino acids. In nucleotides, the CDR3 is TGTGCCAGCAGCTTAGATATTGCGGGAGAGGGCGATGAGCAGTTCTTC. It encodes CASSLDIAGEGDEQFF.

This clone was seen just once. V and J are TRBV30 and TRBJ2-7, with D possibly TRBD1 on 5 matching bases. V lost 6 bases to trimming and J lost 0 bases, with 15 bases between them. This CDR3 contains 14 residues. CDR1 GTSNPN and CDR2 SVGIG come from the germline V gene (reference sequence). The CDR3 nucleotides read TGTGCCTGCCAGGTAGGACACGGCTCCTACGAGCAGTACTTC. This codes for CACQVGHGSYEQYF. The whole variable domain, remainder taken from reference TRBV30 and TRBJ2-7, is SQTIHQWPATLVQPVGSPLSLECTVEGTSNPNLYWYRQAAGRGLQLLFYSVGIGQISSEVPQNLSASRPQDRQFILSSKKLLLSDSGFYLCACQVGHGSYEQYFGPGTRLTVT.

The sample holds a few counts of this clone. The chain is built from TRBV2 and TRBJ2-1, with TRBD2 matching over 9 bases. The germline V gene has CDR1 SNHLY and CDR2 FYNNEI. The CDR3 covers 15 residues. J gave up 8 bases and V 7 bases, and 12 bases lay outside the gene matches. The CDR3 spells CASTRGGRAMDEQFF. The CDR3 region has the DNA TGTGCCAGCACGAGGGGCGGGAGGGCCATGGATGAGCAGTTCTTC.

J is TRBJ1-2 and V is TRBV6-1; D possibly corresponds to TRBD1 (6 bases). Germline CDR1 reads MNHNS; CDR2 reads SASEGT. This CDR3 contains 12 residues. V was shortened by 3 bases and J by 9 bases, with 11 bases between the two germline ends. The CDR3 sequence is CASSDRGYSYTF. The CDR3 DNA sequence: TGTGCCAGCAGTGACAGGGGTTACAGCTACACCTTC.

The chain couples TRBV10-3 to TRBJ2-3, with D uncertain. The CDR3 extends over 13 amino acids. V gave up 4 bases and J gave up 2 bases, with 7 bases separating them. Germline values: CDR1 ENHRY, CDR2 SYGVKD. The CDR3: CAISVSATDTQYF. The CDR3 nucleotides read TGTGCCATCAGTGTGTCCGCCACAGATACGCAGTATTTT.

The chain has TRBV6-1 and TRBJ2-5; D possibly uses TRBD1 or TRBD2 (5 bases each). CDR3 length: 13 amino acids. V shed 5 bases and J shed 5 bases, with 12 bases lying between them. Germline V gene sequence: CDR1 MNHNS, CDR2 SASEGT. This chain's CDR3 is CASSRGGFETQYF. CDR3 nucleotide sequence: TGTGCCAGCAGTAGGGGCGGGTTCGAGACCCAGTACTTC.

V and J are TRBV12-5 and TRBJ2-2; TRBD1 matches at 7 bases. Germline values: CDR1 LGHNT, CDR2 FRNRAP. V lost 0 bases, J lost 1 base, and 5 bases stayed unmatched. The CDR3 covers 17 residues. DNA for the CDR3: TGTGCTAGTGGTTTGGTACTGGGACAGTTGAACACCGGGGAGCTGTTTTTT. Protein: CASGLVLGQLNTGELFF.

The V gene is TRBV29-1, the J gene TRBJ2-3; 10 bases align to TRBD1. The CDR3 covers 17 residues. Germline CDR1 and CDR2: SQVTM and ANQGSEA. The V segment lost 6 bases and the J segment 1 base; nucleotides outside the gene matches: 13. CDR3 region: CSVLAPGQGGGTDTQYF. DNA of the CDR3: TGCAGCGTCCTCGCCCCAGGACAGGGGGGGGGCACAGATACGCAGTATTTT.

The chain employs TRBV4-1 and TRBJ2-5; 15 nucleotides line up with TRBD2. Looked up from germline, CDR1 is MGHRA and CDR2 is YSYEKL. This CDR3 spans 15 amino acids. V lost 6 bases and J lost 5; bases outside the gene matches: 4. Here the CDR3 DNA reads TGCGCCAGCAGACCCGGACTAGCGGGAGGGGAGACCCAGTACTTC. This sequence encodes CASRPGLAGGETQYF.

A few counts support this clone. V and J are TRBV28 and TRBJ1-5; D unresolved. Germline CDR1 reads MDHEN; CDR2 reads SYDVKM. V was pared by 5 bases and J by 10 bases, with 15 bases between. CDR3 length equals 13 residues. The CDR3 protein is CASSPPLARPQHF. The CDR3 nucleotides read TGTGCCAGCAGTCCGCCTCTAGCGCGTCCCCAGCATTTT.

CDR3 protein: CSVGQGRNTGELFF. The DNA for the CDR3 is TGCAGCGTTGGCCAGGGGCGCAACACCGGGGAGCTGTTTTTT. This chain uses TRBV29-1 with TRBJ2-2, with a tentative D call TRBD1 (6 bases). CDR3 length equals 14 residues. The germline V and J ends were trimmed by 4 bases and 2 bases, with 11 bases remaining between them. Germline V gene data show CDR1 as SQVTM and CDR2 as ANQGSEA.

A few counts support this clone. This chain uses TRBV19 with TRBJ1-2, with D uncertain. There are 13 residues in the CDR3. Germline CDR1 is LNHDA and CDR2 is SQIVND (reference sequence). The V and J ends lost 7 bases and 8 bases respectively, with 17 bases between them. For the CDR3, the DNA is TGTGCCAGTACACCGTTGGCCTCGAAGGGCTACACCTTC. This codes for CASTPLASKGYTF.

In its sample, this clone was seen once. In nucleotides, the CDR3 is TGTGCCAGCAGCCAGGACAACATCTACGAGCAGTACTTC. Its protein is CASSQDNIYEQYF. This chain uses TRBV5-4 with TRBJ2-7; D may be TRBD1 (5 bases). Trimming pared 4 bases from V and 3 bases from J, leaving 11 bases between. Per germline, CDR1 SGHNT and CDR2 YYREEE (reference sequence). This CDR3 has 13 residues.

The gene calls are TRBV29-1 and TRBJ1-4; TRBD1 matches at 7 bases. V shed 6 bases and J 8 bases; nucleotides not matched to a gene: 9. There are 13 residues in the CDR3. Germline V gene sequence: CDR1 SQVTM, CDR2 ANQGSEA. The CDR3 DNA reads as TGCAGCGTCCAGGGGGTGAGCGCGGAAAAACTGTTTTTT. It is translated as CSVQGVSAEKLFF.

This clone was found a few times. CDR3 bases: TGCGCCAGCGCTGGGACTAGCGGGACCACGGGTGAGCAGTTCTTC. Protein product: CASAGTSGTTGEQFF. This chain joins TRBV4-1 and TRBJ2-1; 13 bases are a match to TRBD2. Germline assignment: CDR1 MGHRA and CDR2 YSYEKL. The CDR3 consists of 15 residues. V was pared by 8 bases and J by 9 bases, with 10 bases of the junction left unmatched.